This passage covers 2 T cell receptor beta chains from one sample sequenced in a study of blood T cells in healthy people across ages. Through a sample-barcoded 5' primer and a J-beta primer mix, a second PCR was run for roughly 6 to 12 cycles. MiXCR, run by TCRdb on the 5' RACE reads, gives a single entry per CDR3 protein. This repertoire shows 600,000 to 800,000 distinct CDR3 sequences, roughly 21% found once; its top ten account for 3.5% to 4%. Material: blood. These receptors were collected from an older man in good health.

This clonotype was picked up a small number of times. This chain joins TRBV28 and TRBJ1-5, with D tentatively TRBD1 (6 bases). CDR1 is MDHEN and CDR2 is SYDVKM in the germline V gene. This CDR3 is 14 amino acids long. Trimming removed 6 bases at V and 3 bases at J, with 12 bases between. CDR3 protein: CASSQGGTNQPQHF. CDR3 bases: TGTGCCAGCAGCCAAGGGGGGACCAATCAGCCCCAGCATTTT.

The chain links TRBV7-2 to TRBJ1-3; TRBD1 matches at 10 bases. This CDR3 region has 16 residues. J lost 1 base, V lost 6 bases, and 6 bases had no gene match. Germline lookup yields CDR1 SGHTA and CDR2 FQGNSA. CDR3 protein: CASSFRQGASGNTIYF. CDR3 DNA: TGTGCCAGCAGTTTTCGACAGGGGGCTTCTGGAAACACCATATATTTT. Full variable domain (remainder filled in from reference TRBV7-2 and TRBJ1-3): GAGVSQSPSNKVTEKGKDVELRCDPISGHTALYWYRQSLGQGLEFLIYFQGNSAPDKSGLPSDRFSAERTGGSVSTLTIQRTQQEDSAVYLCASSFRQGASGNTIYFGEGSWLTVV.